The rows below give T cell receptor beta chains drawn from one sample of a study of shared clonotypes between healthy human individuals. Generated by immunoSEQ multiplex PCR, the TCRdb table keeps only in-frame clones and is missing some. The sample has just over 2,000,000 clones, roughly 96% seen once. Sequenced input: naive CD4+ T cells sorted from blood. Receptors were obtained from a man between 18 and 35 years old in good health. Each CDR3 is given with its conserved first and last residue. D genes are given only for firm matches. The listing skips clone size in some rows; elsewhere it reads once, few, many or a size class.

cdr3_aa cdr3_nt v_call d_call j_call clone_size
CASRLQLAYEQYF TGTGCCAGCAGGCTACAACTAGCCTACGAGCAGTACTTC TRBV6-6 NA TRBJ2-7 NA
CASTPPGLYEKLFF TGTGCCAGCACCCCCCCTGGGTTATATGAAAAACTGTTTTTT TRBV6-1 NA TRBJ1-4 NA
CASSSIPEDTEAFF TGTGCCAGCAGCTCTATTCCCGAGGACACTGAAGCTTTCTTT TRBV9 NA TRBJ1-1 NA
CASSLGLAGDNSPLHF TGTGCCAGCAGCTTAGGTCTTGCGGGGGATAATTCACCCCTCCACTTT TRBV7-9 NA TRBJ1-6 NA
CASSPTSLAKNIQYF TGTGCCAGCAGCCCAACGAGTTTAGCCAAAAACATTCAGTACTTC TRBV6-5 NA TRBJ2-4 NA
CASSRLAGNTDTQYF TGTGCCAGCAGTCGACTAGCGGGAAACACAGATACGCAGTATTTT TRBV25-1 TRBD2 TRBJ2-3 NA
CASSYKGSDSPLHF TGTGCCAGCAGTTACAAGGGCTCCGATTCACCCCTCCACTTT TRBV6-5 NA TRBJ1-6 NA
CASTDWTGGNNEQFF TGTGCCAGCACGGACTGGACAGGGGGGAACAATGAGCAGTTCTTC TRBV6-5 TRBD1 TRBJ2-1 NA
CASSRSVTDTQYF TGTGCCAGCAGCCGGTCGGTCACAGATACGCAGTATTTT TRBV7-9 NA TRBJ2-3 NA
CASSNRGWENTEAFF TGTGCCAGCAGTAACAGGGGTTGGGAGAACACTGAAGCTTTCTTT TRBV6-5 TRBD1 TRBJ1-1 NA
CSESPGGGETQYF TGCAGCGAGTCCCCGGGCGGCGGGGAGACCCAGTACTTC TRBV29-1 NA TRBJ2-5 once
CASRTGGHEQYF TGTGCCAGCCGGACAGGGGGCCACGAGCAGTACTTC TRBV6-1 TRBD1 TRBJ2-7 NA
CASSSEAGSTNYGYTF TGTGCCAGCAGCTCCGAGGCGGGGAGTACTAACTATGGCTACACCTTC TRBV7-9 NA TRBJ1-2 NA
CASRGRGFREKLFF TGTGCCAGCAGGGGAAGGGGATTTAGAGAAAAACTGTTTTTT TRBV6-1 NA TRBJ1-4 NA
CASSSLYGEQYF TGTGCCAGCAGTTCGCTATATGGGGAGCAGTACTTC TRBV7-2 NA TRBJ2-7 NA
CASSTLETQYF TGTGCCAGCAGTACATTGGAGACCCAGTACTTC TRBV7-2 NA TRBJ2-5 NA
CASSPPGTSDGYTF TGTGCCAGCAGTCCCCCCGGGACGTCGGATGGCTACACCTTC TRBV28 NA TRBJ1-2 NA
CATSVGSLNTEAFF TGCGCCACCTCGGTAGGATCTCTGAACACTGAAGCTTTCTTT TRBV5-1 NA TRBJ1-1 NA
CASSSQGSDGYTF TGTGCCAGCAGCTCACAGGGGAGTGATGGCTACACCTTC TRBV7-9 TRBD1 TRBJ1-2 NA
CASSLTGQGTEAFF TGTGCCAGCAGCTTAACAGGACAGGGAACTGAAGCTTTCTTT TRBV7-9 TRBD1 TRBJ1-1 once
CAWSARSGETQYF TGTGCCTGGAGTGCTCGGAGTGGAGAGACCCAGTACTTC TRBV30 NA TRBJ2-5 NA
CASSSTSGGATDTQYF TGTGCCAGCAGCTCTACTAGCGGGGGGGCCACAGATACGCAGTATTTT TRBV7-8 TRBD2 TRBJ2-3 NA
CSVVEGSYEQYF TGCAGCGTTGTCGAGGGTTCCTACGAGCAGTACTTC TRBV29-1 NA TRBJ2-7 NA
CASSLGGTGATGELFF TGCGCCAGCAGCTTGGGCGGGACAGGTGCCACCGGGGAGCTGTTTTTT TRBV5-1 TRBD1 TRBJ2-2 NA
CAWTGLGYTEAFF TGTGCCTGGACCGGGCTAGGGTACACTGAAGCTTTCTTT TRBV30 NA TRBJ1-1 NA
CASKGGNEKLFF TGTGCCAGCAAGGGGGGGAATGAAAAACTGTTTTTT TRBV6-5 NA TRBJ1-4 NA
CASSLDAAGVGDEQFF TGCGCCAGCAGCTTGGACGCAGCGGGAGTTGGGGATGAGCAGTTCTTC TRBV5-1 TRBD2 TRBJ2-1 NA
CASSFTGGGSYEQYF TGCGCCAGCAGCTTTACAGGGGGTGGGTCCTACGAGCAGTACTTC TRBV5-1 TRBD1 TRBJ2-7 NA
CASSTRTSGASSNEQFF TGTGCCAGCAGCACAAGGACTAGCGGGGCGTCCTCCAATGAGCAGTTCTTC TRBV9 TRBD2 TRBJ2-1 NA
CASSKGGKTSTDTQYF TGTGCCAGCAGCAAGGGCGGAAAAACTAGCACAGATACGCAGTATTTT TRBV7-2 NA TRBJ2-3 NA
CASSLQGYNQPQHF TGTGCCAGCAGCTTACAGGGATATAATCAGCCCCAGCATTTT TRBV7-2 NA TRBJ1-5 many
CASSFGQGNTGELFF TGTGCCAGCAGCTTCGGACAGGGAAACACCGGGGAGCTGTTTTTT TRBV11-2 TRBD1 TRBJ2-2 NA